The sequence of this TCR beta chain was determined in a study of cytomegalovirus exposure and HLA in healthy donors. This CDR3 comprises 15 residues. Looked up from germline, CDR1 is MGHRA and CDR2 is YSYEKL. Researchers ran the PCR with 60 Vbeta and 13 Jbeta primers. Assay: immunoSEQ multiplex PCR; the TCRdb copy retains only in-frame clones and omits some. The repertoire holds under 200,000 clones, with around 84% as singletons. The chain joins TRBV4-1 to TRBJ2-5, with D possibly TRBD2 on 5 matching bases. The DNA end is a closer match to TRBJ2-7, so the J assignment may be wrong. The specimen sequenced was PBMCs. The origin of this receptor is a man aged 18 to 29 in good health and CMV-seronegative. In DNA, the CDR3 is TGCGCCAGCAGCCAAGAGGAGGCGCCTTCCTACGAGCAGTACTTC. This codes for CASSQEEAPSYEQYF.